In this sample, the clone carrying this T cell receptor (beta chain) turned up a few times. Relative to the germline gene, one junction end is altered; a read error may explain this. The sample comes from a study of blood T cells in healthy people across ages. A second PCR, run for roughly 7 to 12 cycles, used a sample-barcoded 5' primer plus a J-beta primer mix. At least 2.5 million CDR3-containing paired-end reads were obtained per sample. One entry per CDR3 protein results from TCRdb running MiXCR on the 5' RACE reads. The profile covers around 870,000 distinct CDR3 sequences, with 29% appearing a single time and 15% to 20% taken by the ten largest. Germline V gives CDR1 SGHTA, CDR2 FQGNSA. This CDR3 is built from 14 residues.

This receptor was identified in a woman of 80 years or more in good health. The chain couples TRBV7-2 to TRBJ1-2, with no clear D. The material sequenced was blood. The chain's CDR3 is CAGSLVGLLYGYTF. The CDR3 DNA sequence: TGTGCCGGCAGCTTAGTTGGGCTGCTCTATGGCTACACCTTC.